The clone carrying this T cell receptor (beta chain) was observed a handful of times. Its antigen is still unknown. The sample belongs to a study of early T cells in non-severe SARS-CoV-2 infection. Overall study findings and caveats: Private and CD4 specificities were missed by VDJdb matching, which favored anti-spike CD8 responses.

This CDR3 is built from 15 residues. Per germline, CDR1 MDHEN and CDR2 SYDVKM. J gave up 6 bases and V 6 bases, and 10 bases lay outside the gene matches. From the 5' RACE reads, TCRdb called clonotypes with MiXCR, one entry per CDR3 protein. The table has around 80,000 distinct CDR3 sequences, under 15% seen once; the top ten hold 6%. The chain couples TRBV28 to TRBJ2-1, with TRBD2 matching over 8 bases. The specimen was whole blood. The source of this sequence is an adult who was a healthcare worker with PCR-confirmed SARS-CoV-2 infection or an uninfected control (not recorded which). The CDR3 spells CASRNRGGQRNEQFF. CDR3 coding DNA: TGTGCCAGCAGAAACCGGGGGGGGCAGCGCAATGAGCAGTTCTTC.